This T cell receptor beta chain derives from a study of PD-L1 blockade in urothelial cancer. Study-level background: The patients' atezolizumab therapy, 1,200 mg intravenously every 3 weeks, started around 2014. The patients had undergone anywhere from 0 to 3 prior chemotherapy regimens. Blood analyses occurred 3 weeks (second dose) and 6 weeks post treatment start.

This table comes from immunoSEQ multiplex PCR, and its TCRdb copy is limited to in-frame clones, with some not included. The data show about 39,000 clones, approximately 90% seen once. CDR1 and CDR2 (germline): SEHNR, FQNEAQ (reference sequence). The ends lost 6 bases at V and 2 bases at J; junction bases unmatched: 9. This CDR3 contains 16 residues. V gene TRBV7-9 combines with J gene TRBJ2-3, with 9 bases identical to TRBD1. Sequencing used PBMCs, obtained around atezolizumab (anti-PD-L1) treatment. The TCR was taken from a man aged 60 to 69 with urothelial cancer. The CDR3 region is CASRPTGTGYTDTQYF. In DNA, the CDR3 is TGTGCCAGCAGACCGACCGGGACAGGGTACACAGATACGCAGTATTTT.